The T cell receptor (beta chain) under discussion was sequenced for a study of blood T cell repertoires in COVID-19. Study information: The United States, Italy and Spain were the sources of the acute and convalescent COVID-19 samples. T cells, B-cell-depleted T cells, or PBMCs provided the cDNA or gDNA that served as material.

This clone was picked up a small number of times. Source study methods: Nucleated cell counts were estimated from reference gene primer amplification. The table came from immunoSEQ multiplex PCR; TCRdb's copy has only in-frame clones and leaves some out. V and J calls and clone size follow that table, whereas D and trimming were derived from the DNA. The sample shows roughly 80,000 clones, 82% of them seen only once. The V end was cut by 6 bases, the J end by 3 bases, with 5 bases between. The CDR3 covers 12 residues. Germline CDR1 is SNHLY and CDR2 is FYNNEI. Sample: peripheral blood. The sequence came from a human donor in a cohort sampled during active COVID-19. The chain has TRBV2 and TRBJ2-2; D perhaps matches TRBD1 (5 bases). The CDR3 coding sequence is TGTGCCAGCAGAGGGGACACCGGGGAGCTGTTTTTT. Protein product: CASRGDTGELFF. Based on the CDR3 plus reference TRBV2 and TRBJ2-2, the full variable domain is EPEVTQTPSHQVTQMGQEVILRCVPISNHLYFYWYRQILGQKVEFLVSFYNNEISEKSEIFDDQFSVERPDGSNFTLKIRSTKLEDSAMYFCASRGDTGELFFGEGSRLTVL.